This is a list of T cell receptor beta chains from one sample in a study of OX40 agonist ivuxolimab in advanced cancers. Only in-frame clones appear in the TCRdb table, and some are missing; sequencing was by immunoSEQ multiplex PCR. The sample records about 79,000 clones, roughly 94% being singletons. The material was CD4+ or CD8+ T cells sorted from blood, obtained in a trial of the OX40 agonist ivuxolimab. The receptors were sampled from an adult with an advanced solid tumor such as melanoma, head and neck, liver or kidney cancer. Each CDR3 is given with its conserved first and last residue. The D gene is left open where the match is weak. Expanded clones get a size class; other rows say once, few or many, or leave the size out.

J | size | V | length | D | CDR3 | DNA
TRBJ2-7 | . | TRBV7-8 | 16 | . | CASSLVGIVQSDEQYF | TGTGCCAGCAGCTTAGTAGGGATTGTACAATCGGACGAGCAGTACTTC
TRBJ2-7 | once | TRBV7-3 | 15 | . | CASSYAWGSSYEQYF | TGTGCCAGCAGCTATGCGTGGGGGAGCTCCTACGAGCAGTACTTC
TRBJ2-5 | . | TRBV28 | 15 | . | CASSSPGTRVGTQYF | TGTGCCAGCAGTTCACCTGGGACTCGGGTGGGGACCCAGTACTTC
TRBJ1-1 | few | TRBV19 | 14 | . | CASSPGTANTEAFF | TGTGCCAGTAGTCCCGGGACCGCGAACACTGAAGCTTTCTTT
TRBJ2-3 | . | TRBV6-5 | 15 | TRBD2 | CASSEAGGPTDTQYF | TGTGCCAGCAGCGAGGCGGGAGGGCCCACAGATACGCAGTATTTT
TRBJ2-7 | . | TRBV5-1 | 17 | . | CASSSGLGGPPVDEQYF | TGCGCCAGCAGCTCGGGACTCGGGGGACCACCTGTCGACGAGCAGTACTTC
TRBJ2-7 | . | TRBV4-1 | 13 | . | CASSIREAHEQYF | TGCGCCAGCAGCATACGCGAGGCCCACGAGCAGTACTTC
TRBJ2-1 | . | TRBV18 | 14 | TRBD2 | CASSPRLADNEQFF | TGTGCCAGCTCACCTCGACTAGCGGATAATGAGCAGTTCTTC
TRBJ2-4 | . | TRBV7-8 | 17 | . | CASSLGSAISAKNIQYF | TGTGCCAGCAGCTTAGGTAGTGCAATCTCAGCCAAAAACATTCAGTACTTC
TRBJ2-2 | . | TRBV7-2 | 12 | . | CASSWSTGELFF | TGTGCCAGCAGCTGGTCCACCGGGGAGCTGTTTTTT
TRBJ1-1 | . | TRBV6-5 | 13 | . | CASGSDGNTEAFF | TGTGCCAGCGGCTCCGACGGGAACACTGAAGCTTTCTTT
TRBJ2-2 | . | TRBV7-6 | 16 | . | CASSLANRVNTGELFF | TGTGCCAGCAGCTTAGCGAACAGGGTGAACACCGGGGAGCTGTTTTTT
TRBJ2-4 | once | TRBV10-3 | 11 | . | CAISESERQYF | TGTGCCATCAGTGAGTCCGAACGCCAGTACTTC